These 19 T cell receptor beta chains were sequenced from one sample in a study of blood T cell repertoires in COVID-19. Data came from immunoSEQ multiplex PCR; TCRdb stores just in-frame clones and leaves some out. The data show roughly 100,000 clones, roughly 82% seen once. Specimen: peripheral blood. Receptors originate from a human donor in a cohort sampled during active COVID-19.

The chain uses TRBV18 and TRBJ2-1; 9 bases are a match to TRBD1. Looked up from germline, CDR1 is KGHSH and CDR2 is LQKENI. CDR3 size: 18 residues. The V gene end was trimmed by 4 bases and the J gene end by 3 bases; junction bases not matched to a gene: 13. CDR3 protein: CASSQSRGQGNFYNEQFF. CDR3 DNA: TGTGCCAGCTCACAAAGTAGGGGACAGGGTAATTTCTACAATGAGCAGTTCTTC.

The J gene is TRBJ2-1, the V gene TRBV7-9; 7 nucleotides line up with TRBD1. This CDR3 is 13 amino acids long. CDR1 is SEHNR and CDR2 is FQNEAQ in the germline V gene (reference sequence). V lost 2 bases and J lost 8; bases outside the gene matches: 3. The CDR3 DNA sequence: TGTGCCAGCAGCTTAAGAGGGGGCGATGAGCAGTTCTTC. Protein product: CASSLRGGDEQFF.

The J gene is TRBJ1-1, the V gene TRBV24-1; TRBD1 agrees at 9 bases. The CDR3 covers 19 residues. The ends lost 0 bases at V and 5 bases at J; junction bases unmatched: 15. Per germline, CDR1 KGHDR and CDR2 SFDVKD. CDR3 sequence reads: CATSDLEGQGLMRWTEAFF. DNA of the CDR3: TGTGCCACCAGTGATTTGGAGGGACAGGGTCTCATGAGATGGACTGAAGCTTTCTTT.

This rearrangement joins TRBV4-1 to TRBJ2-3; 9 bases fit TRBD2. Per germline, CDR1 MGHRA and CDR2 YSYEKL. The V gene end was trimmed by 1 base and the J gene end by 6 bases; junction bases not matched to a gene: 11. The CDR3 contains 17 residues. CDR3: CASSQGGGGATADTQYF. The CDR3 DNA sequence: TGCGCCAGCAGCCAAGGGGGCGGGGGGGCCACGGCGGATACGCAGTATTTT.

This clone turned up a few times. The V gene is TRBV3-1 (or the pseudogene TRBV3-2), the J gene TRBJ1-5; no clear D gene. Germline loops: CDR1 LGHDT, CDR2 YNNKEL (reference sequence). With 1 base removed from V and 1 base from J, the gap between germline ends came to 8 bases. CDR3 length equals 15 residues. The CDR3 reads CASSQGYSSNQPQHF. The CDR3 nucleotides are TGTGCCAGCAGCCAAGGGTACTCAAGCAATCAGCCCCAGCATTTT.

V is TRBV6-5 and J is TRBJ1-2, with no clear D. Germline CDR1 is MNHEY and CDR2 is SVGAGI. Trimming took 5 bases from V and 4 from J, leaving 11 bases between them. The CDR3 sequence is 13 residues long. CDR3 DNA sequence: TGTGCCAGCAGTCCCGGGGTAGTCTATGGCTACACCTTC. Protein sequence: CASSPGVVYGYTF.

This chain connects TRBV10-2 to TRBJ2-7; the D gene is possibly TRBD1 (5 bases). Trimming shortened V by 6 bases and J by 4 bases, and 19 bases separated the two germline ends. The CDR3 runs to 15 residues. Germline V gene data show CDR1 as WSHSY and CDR2 as SAAADI. The CDR3 DNA is TGCGCCAGCAGCATCGACAGCCCTTGGGTGTACGAGCAGTACTTC. Residues: CASSIDSPWVYEQYF.

On this clone itself: An end of the junction does not agree with germline; a read error may underlie this. The chain joins TRBV2 to TRBJ1-6; D gene unclear. The CDR3 is 12 residues long. Germline assignment: CDR1 SNHLY and CDR2 FYNNEI. CDR3 nucleotides: TGTGCCGGCAGGACTTATAATTCACCCCTCCACTTT. Amino acids: CAGRTYNSPLHF.

As regards this clone: The junction does not match germline at one end; this may be a read error. The chain links TRBV6-1 to TRBJ2-4; 8 nucleotides match TRBD2. CDR1 and CDR2 (germline): MNHNS, SASEGT. There are 14 residues in the CDR3. Here the CDR3 reads CASSEAGVKNIQYF. In nucleotides, the CDR3 is TGTGCCAGCAGCGAAGCGGGAGTCAAAAACATTCAGTACTTC.

V usage is TRBV7-3 and J usage is TRBJ2-1; TRBD2 aligns across 8 bases. V dropped 2 bases and J dropped 8; count of bases not matched to a gene: 8. This CDR3 region has 15 residues. Germline V gene data show CDR1 as SGHTA and CDR2 as FQGTGA. The CDR3, as DNA: TGTGCCAGCAGCTTAGCTGCCGGGGGGGCCGATGAGCAGTTCTTC. Its translation: CASSLAAGGADEQFF.

The chain recombines TRBV2 with TRBJ1-5; 9 bases align to TRBD1. V was clipped by 1 base and J by 7 bases; unmatched bases: 5. The germline V gene has CDR1 SNHLY and CDR2 FYNNEI. The CDR3 runs to 15 residues. CDR3 region: CASSEVGTGRQPQHF. CDR3 bases: TGTGCCAGCAGTGAAGTGGGGACAGGGAGACAGCCCCAGCATTTT.

V and J are TRBV7-9 and TRBJ2-1; 8 nucleotides align to TRBD1. The germline CDR1 and CDR2 sequences are SEHNR and FQNEAQ (reference sequence). The CDR3 runs 12 residues. The trim removed 6 bases at V and 8 bases at J, leaving 3 bases unmatched. The CDR3 DNA reads TGTGCCAGCAGGGACAGGGAGTATGAGCAGTTCTTC. Translating it yields CASRDREYEQFF.

This sequence joins TRBV5-1 and TRBJ1-4; possible D gene TRBD1, 5 bases. Germline V lookup: CDR1 SGHRS, CDR2 YFSETQ. This CDR3 is 14 amino acids long. Trimming took off 4 bases at V and 4 bases at J, with 11 bases between the two ends. The DNA for the CDR3 is TGCGCCAGCAGCCCGACAGCACTTAATGAAAAACTGTTTTTT. Protein: CASSPTALNEKLFF. The variable domain in full, with the rest retrieved from reference TRBV5-1 and TRBJ1-4, is KAGVTQTPRYLIKTRGQQVTLSCSPISGHRSVSWYQQTPGQGLQFLFEYFSETQRNKGNFPGRFSGRQFSNSRSEMNVSTLELGDSALYLCASSPTALNEKLFFGSGTQLSVL.

The CDR3 DNA sequence: TGTGCCAGTACTCCCCCGAGGACAATAAACACTGAAGCTTTCTTT. Its protein is CASTPPRTINTEAFF. The chain has TRBV19 and TRBJ1-1, with D perhaps matching TRBD1 (5 bases). With 7 bases removed from V and 2 bases from J, the gap between germline ends came to 17 bases. Germline V gives CDR1 LNHDA, CDR2 SQIVND (reference sequence). CDR3 length: 15 amino acids.

The chain couples TRBV4-3 to TRBJ2-1; 13 bases are shared with TRBD2. The CDR3 length is 17 residues. Germline V gives CDR1 LGHNA, CDR2 YSLEER. J lost 0 bases, V lost 5 bases, and 4 bases had no gene match. The CDR3 sequence: CASSITSGGASYNEQFF. The CDR3 DNA is TGCGCCAGCAGCATTACTAGCGGGGGGGCCTCCTACAATGAGCAGTTCTTC.

The chain uses TRBV15 and TRBJ1-5; the D gene is possibly TRBD1 (6 bases). CDR1 is LNHNV and CDR2 is YYDKDF in the germline V gene (reference sequence). The CDR3 is 14 amino acids. Trimming took off 2 bases at V and 2 bases at J, with 7 bases between the two ends. CDR3 nucleotide sequence: TGTGCCACCAGCAGAAGACAGGGCAATCAGCCCCAGCATTTT. This codes for CATSRRQGNQPQHF.

This clone was observed once. The chain joins TRBV19 to TRBJ1-6, with D unclear. The CDR3 covers 15 residues. Trimming stripped 6 bases from V and 8 bases from J, with 17 bases between. In germline, CDR1 is LNHDA, CDR2 SQIVND (reference sequence). The CDR3 DNA reads as TGTGCCAGTAGGAAAGAATCGGGGAATGATTCACCCCTCCACTTT. Protein product: CASRKESGNDSPLHF.

The chain joins TRBV28 to TRBJ2-3, with a tentative D call TRBD2 (6 bases). V gave up 7 bases and J gave up 4 bases, with 15 bases separating them. This CDR3 has 14 residues. In germline, CDR1 is MDHEN, CDR2 SYDVKM. The chain's CDR3 is CASTTGRDSDTQYF. The CDR3 DNA follows: TGTGCCAGCACCACTGGGCGGGACTCAGATACGCAGTATTTT.

This chain connects TRBV3-1 (or the pseudogene TRBV3-2) to TRBJ2-7; 9 bases map to TRBD2. Per germline, CDR1 LGHDT and CDR2 YNNKEL (reference sequence). V lost 1 base and J lost 4; bases outside the gene matches: 2. This CDR3 comprises 14 residues. The CDR3 DNA reads as TGTGCCAGCAGCCAAGGTCTAGCGGGATACGAGCAGTACTTC. Its protein product is CASSQGLAGYEQYF.